The sequence of this T cell receptor (beta chain) was determined in a study of T cell responses to AZD1222 COVID-19 vaccine (dated by TCRdb to the early 2020s). Looking at the study overall: A total of 233 trial participants underwent TCR sequencing, of whom under 220 had received two doses of AZD1222 and about 25 had received two doses of the MenACWY control vaccine. Enrollment into the trials was organized by age into subgroups of 18-55, 56-69 and 70-plus years, and those subgroups contained roughly 150, 30 and 60 TCR-sequenced participants, respectively.

The paper as a whole reports these results and caveats: Participants were mostly white British and included more females than males, and it was suggested by the authors that clonal diversity may have been underestimated. Conclusions about previously exposed vaccinees are limited because only five or six AZD1222 recipients were SARS-CoV-2 seropositive at baseline. In the small 56-69-year group, the increase in depth fell short of significance, most likely because of low power. Nearly half of unique spike-specific TCRs reportedly recognized epitopes outside regions mutated in the B.1.351 and B.1.1.7 variants. After two AZD1222 doses, both the breadth and the depth of spike-specific TCRs were significantly higher than at day 0 and than in MenACWY recipients. Because no day 14 peak-response samples were available, repertoires were characterized only after the peak T cell response. The vaccine-associated CD4 TCRs covered the entire spike protein, and the dominant responses fell in regions 160-218 and 743-854.

Sample time point, as interpreted from the label and publication: baseline before first vaccination. In the paper's terms, the treatment or condition label means: meningococcal conjugate vaccine given as trial control. Vaccinee samples came from UK trials COV001 and COV002, including a single-blind randomized controlled phase 2/3 trial of AZD1222 (ChAdOx1 nCoV-19) in healthy adults. For TCRbeta chain sequencing, PBMC samples from trial participants were taken at day 0 and at day 28 after the second dose. Comments on this clone: Its recognized antigen is unknown. Base qualities are missing; no much larger clone stands one base away.

The CDR3 regions of human TCRbeta chains were subjected to immunosequencing. The paper's data handling went like this. TCRs in the repertoires were matched against a reference library of SARS-CoV-2-specific TCRs that had been generated with the MIRA antigen-specificity platform. Breadth meant the fraction of unique TCRs that were SARS-CoV-2-associated, whereas depth meant the fraction of total T cells that were SARS-CoV-2-associated. Using the MIRA data, each spike-specific TCR was mapped to the spike region that the TCR reacts to and placed in a CD4 or CD8 class. Log10-transformed breadth and depth values were compared by one-way ANOVA with Sidak's multiple comparisons tests. TCRdb provides this immuneACCESS table in a form limited to in-frame rearrangements. Some clones are lacking; in checked studies, under half of them reflect an unresolved V gene, and why the rest are absent is not known. The DNA was the basis for D and trimming; V, J and clone size are from that table. The table for this sample lists 85,000 to 90,000 clones; about 90% of them were counted only once. The top ten constitute roughly 5% of the sample.

As encoded in the germline V gene, CDR1 is SGDLS while CDR2 is YYNGEE. For this chain, trimming is 5 bases at the V end and 3 bases at the J end, and the number of junction bases without a gene match is 3. Including the terminal cysteine and phenylalanine, the CDR3 comprises 14 residues. Just CDR3 DNA is preserved here, 42 bases in frame from base 1. Here the chain combines TRBV9 and TRBJ2-4, with 9 middle bases fitting TRBD2. The clonotype comes from an adult in good health. The sequences come from peripheral blood, collected on day 0 of MenACWY control vaccination. The CDR3 region reads CASSASGNKNIQYF. The nucleotides are TGTGCCAGCAGTGCTAGCGGGAACAAAAACATTCAGTACTTC.